This T cell receptor beta chain was obtained from a study of CXCR3-negative and CXCR3-positive naive CD8 T cells. A remark on this clonotype: The antigen is unknown.

UMI labels and 5' RACE were used to prepare the TRB cDNA libraries. TCRdb reworked the 5' RACE reads into one entry per CDR3 protein, no DNA. The specimen's table records some 45,000 distinct CDR3 sequences. Notes on the study in general: It was found that naive subsets had comparable surface CD5, and TCR strength was inferred from TRB CDR3 properties. CXCR3-positive naive cells had TRB CDR3s that were more hydrophobic than CXCR3-negative naive cells had. Both naive subsets, CXCR3-negative and CXCR3-positive, displayed similar TRBV-TRBJ usage, unlike memory cells.

CDR3 size: 16 residues. CDR1 SGHTA and CDR2 FQGNSA come from the germline V gene. Sorting was done in triplicate for each CD8+ T cell subset (about 300,000 cells each). Sequencing was performed on naive CXCR3- CD8+ T cells from blood. Subset here: CD45RO-CCR7+CD27+CD95- naive CD8+ T cells lacking CXCR3 (TNR3-). This chain connects TRBV7-2 to TRBJ2-2. The source is a human donor in good health. Some clones in this sample may be carry-over from other donors' samples. The CDR3 reads CASSPYSGSTSGELFF.